Each of the 5 T cell receptor beta chains below was sequenced from the same sample in a study of cytomegalovirus exposure and HLA in healthy donors (TCRdb year 2017). The library was built by means of the immunoSEQ multiplex PCR assay. The clones in this table, taken by TCRdb from immuneACCESS, are in-frame only. Not every clone is retained; where verified, under half of the shortfall comes from an unresolved V gene, and the cause of the rest is unknown. The sample table holds fewer than 150,000 clones, of which 86% were seen once. Around 5% of the sample belongs to the ten largest clones. The source material was PBMCs. The receptors originated from a young man in good health and CMV-seronegative.

V and J are TRBV5-6 and TRBJ2-7; TRBD1 might be the D (6 bases). Germline values: CDR1 SGHDT, CDR2 YYEEEE. This CDR3 contains 13 residues. Trimming cost V 4 bases and J 0 bases, with 8 bases left between them. The CDR3 sequence is CASSPDSSYEQYF. CDR3 in DNA: TGTGCCAGCAGCCCGGACAGCTCCTACGAGCAGTACTTC.

CDR3 sequence: CASSLALGGTYEQYF. As DNA, the CDR3 is TGTGCCAGCAGCTTAGCGCTTGGAGGAACCTACGAGCAGTACTTC. The chain employs TRBV7-8 and TRBJ2-7, with a tentative D call TRBD2 (5 bases). There are 15 residues in the CDR3. V lost 0 bases and J 2 bases, leaving 11 bases between the germline ends. In germline, CDR1 is SGHVS, CDR2 FQNEAQ.

This chain connects TRBV6-1 to TRBJ2-3; a weak D match, TRBD1 (7 bases). The CDR3 has 15 amino acids. Trimming shortened V by 5 bases and J by 4 bases, and 16 bases separated the two germline ends. Per germline, CDR1 MNHNS and CDR2 SASEGT. CDR3 coding DNA: TGTGCCAGCAGTATCACTGGAGGGGGCCCAGATACGCAGTATTTT. This codes for CASSITGGGPDTQYF.

The chain uses TRBV5-4 and TRBJ1-4, with 9 nucleotides matching TRBD1. In germline, CDR1 is SGHNT, CDR2 YYREEE (reference sequence). Unmatched junction bases numbered 8, after V lost 4 bases and J lost 4 bases. This CDR3 is built from 16 residues. In DNA, the CDR3 is TGTGCCAGCAGCCCTGGGGGACAGGGAAATAATGAAAAACTGTTTTTT. Translated: CASSPGGQGNNEKLFF. Together with reference TRBV5-4 and TRBJ1-4, the CDR3 gives the full variable domain: ETGVTQSPTHLIKTRGQQVTLRCSSQSGHNTVSWYQQALGQGPQFIFQYYREEENGRGNFPPRFSGLQFPNYSSELNVNALELDDSALYLCASSPGGQGNNEKLFFGSGTQLSVL.

The chain joins TRBV6-1 to TRBJ2-3; 10 bases agree with TRBD1. V gave up 4 bases and J gave up 2 bases; unmatched junction bases: 6. The germline V gene encodes CDR1 MNHNS and CDR2 SASEGT. The CDR3 has 16 residues. CDR3 in amino acids: CASSVGTGDTTDTQYF. CDR3 bases: TGTGCCAGCAGTGTGGGGACAGGGGATACCACAGATACGCAGTATTTT.